The 17 T cell receptor beta chains given below trace back to one sample, sequenced in a study of identical twins. TCRdb independently ran MiXCR on the 5' RACE reads; one entry per CDR3 protein. The sample holds 550,000 to 800,000 distinct CDR3 sequences, just over 7% seen once. These data were also filed under a second study, of yellow fever vaccine responses in identical twins.

Specimen: PBMCs. Source of these receptors: a woman under 30 in good health.

This clonotype has just a few counts. This sequence joins TRBV7-9 and TRBJ2-3; 12 bases line up with TRBD2. Germline CDR1 and CDR2: SEHNR and FQNEAQ (reference sequence). V lost 5 bases to trimming and J lost 3 bases; unmatched junction nucleotides: 6. CDR3 length equals 16 residues. In nucleotides, the CDR3 is TGTGCCAGCAGCCATCGGACTAGCGGGACGACAGATACGCAGTATTTT. This codes for CASSHRTSGTTDTQYF.

The CDR3: CSVEDPDGYEQYF. The CDR3 nucleotides read TGCAGCGTTGAAGATCCCGACGGGTACGAGCAGTACTTC. The J gene is TRBJ2-7, the V gene TRBV29-1; D is uncertain. Per germline, CDR1 SQVTM and CDR2 ANQGSEA. The CDR3 sequence is 13 residues long. With 0 bases removed from V and 4 bases from J, the gap between germline ends came to 10 bases.

V and J are TRBV4-1 and TRBJ1-2; D gene uncertain. The length of the CDR3 is 14 residues. Trimming removed 3 bases from V and 4 bases from J, with 12 bases in between. The V gene's germline CDR1 is MGHRA and CDR2 YSYEKL. The CDR3 loop is CASSHPTEIYGYTF. DNA for the CDR3: TGCGCCAGCAGCCATCCGACGGAGATCTATGGCTACACCTTC.

V gene TRBV15 combines with J gene TRBJ2-5; D is uncertain. The V gene lost 0 bases and the J gene lost 1 base, with 9 bases spanning the gap. The CDR3 runs 15 residues. The germline CDR1 and CDR2 sequences are LNHNV and YYDKDF (reference sequence). The CDR3 region is CATSRDSNFQETQYF. The CDR3 DNA reads TGTGCCACCAGCAGAGATTCCAATTTCCAAGAGACCCAGTACTTC.

The genes are TRBV2 and TRBJ2-7, with TRBD1 as a possible D gene (6 bases). V lost 9 bases, J lost 5 bases, and 17 bases lay in between. Per the germline V gene, CDR1 is SNHLY and CDR2 is FYNNEI. The CDR3 runs to 13 residues. Here the CDR3 DNA reads TGTGCCAGACAGGGAGAGGATTCCAACGAGCAGTACTTC. Amino acid sequence: CARQGEDSNEQYF. Full variable domain (rest looked up from reference TRBV2 and TRBJ2-7): EPEVTQTPSHQVTQMGQEVILRCVPISNHLYFYWYRQILGQKVEFLVSFYNNEISEKSEIFDDQFSVERPDGSNFTLKIRSTKLEDSAMYFCARQGEDSNEQYFGPGTRLTVT.

This clonotype was found a few times. V gene TRBV28 combines with J gene TRBJ2-1, with 7 bases fitting TRBD2. The CDR3 length is 15 residues. V was pared by 4 bases and J by 6 bases, with 9 bases of the junction left unmatched. Germline CDR1 MDHEN, CDR2 SYDVKM. CDR3 sequence (DNA): TGTGCCAGCAGTTCCTTCCGGGGGGTCTTCAATGAGCAGTTCTTC. Residues: CASSSFRGVFNEQFF.

This clonotype was counted ten times or more. This chain connects TRBV3-1 to TRBJ2-2; the D gene is possibly TRBD2 (6 bases). V gave up 4 bases and J gave up 5 bases, with 17 bases separating them. Looked up from germline, CDR1 is LGHDT and CDR2 is YNNKEL (reference sequence). This CDR3 contains 16 residues. This CDR3 reads CASSPIAEGRTGELFF. In DNA form, the CDR3 reads TGTGCCAGCAGCCCTATAGCGGAGGGAAGGACCGGGGAGCTGTTTTTT.

The chain joins TRBV9 to TRBJ1-6; 9 nucleotides agree with TRBD1. Trimming at V came to 2 bases and at J to 3 bases, leaving 6 bases not matched to a gene. CDR1 and CDR2 from the germline V gene are SGDLS and YYNGEE. This CDR3 has 17 residues. The CDR3 DNA follows: TGTGCCAGCAGCGTCACAGGGGGCGCGTTCTATAATTCACCCCTCCACTTT. As protein: CASSVTGGAFYNSPLHF.

The chain links TRBV12-3 or TRBV12-4 to TRBJ2-5, with 9 bases that match TRBD2. CDR3 length equals 15 residues. V trimming: 1 base; J trimming: 4 bases; junction bases outside the gene matches: 4. The CDR3 loop is CASSLGRGLAETQYF. The CDR3 region has the DNA TGTGCCAGCAGTTTAGGGCGGGGACTAGCAGAGACCCAGTACTTC.

The chain uses TRBV11-2 and TRBJ2-1; D ambiguous. The V end was cut by 3 bases, the J end by 8 bases, with 11 bases between. CDR3 length equals 13 residues. Per the germline V gene, CDR1 is SGHAT and CDR2 is FQNNGV. In DNA, the CDR3 is TGTGCCAGCAGCTTTGAGTTGTCGGATGAGCAGTTCTTC. Translation gives CASSFELSDEQFF.

This clonotype was observed at least ten times. The chain recombines TRBV6-5 with TRBJ2-1; TRBD2 aligns across 7 bases. The V and J ends lost 0 bases and 4 bases, in that order; junction bases with no gene match: 6. The CDR3 consists of 16 residues. Germline-derived CDR1 and CDR2 are MNHEY and SVGAGI. CDR3 nucleotides: TGTGCCAGCAGTTACTCGATCCTAGCGGATTACAATGAGCAGTTCTTC. As protein: CASSYSILADYNEQFF.

The CDR3 DNA reads TGCGCCAGCAGCCAAGTACTAGCGGGCATAGGGGGGTACCAAGAGACCCAGTACTTC. Translating it yields CASSQVLAGIGGYQETQYF. The rearrangement uses TRBV4-1 and TRBJ2-5; 9 nucleotides line up with TRBD2. J lost 0 bases, V lost 1 base, and 12 bases had no gene match. This CDR3 contains 19 residues. Germline V gives CDR1 MGHRA, CDR2 YSYEKL.

Many counts were recorded for this clonotype. This chain links TRBV29-1 with TRBJ2-1; 12 nucleotides match TRBD2. J gave up 9 bases and V 4 bases, and 4 bases lay outside the gene matches. CDR1 is SQVTM and CDR2 is ANQGSEA in the germline V gene. The CDR3 runs to 13 residues. The CDR3 nucleotides are TGCAGCGTTGCACTAGCGGGAGGTAGTGAGCAGTTCTTC. Protein: CSVALAGGSEQFF.

The chain carries TRBV12-3 or TRBV12-4 and TRBJ2-5; D not resolved. Trimming took off 7 bases at V and 9 bases at J, with 18 bases between the two ends. The CDR3 consists of 13 residues. CDR3: CASTLGQIGSQYF. In DNA, the CDR3 is TGTGCCAGCACCCTCGGGCAGATCGGGTCCCAGTACTTC.

The chain uses TRBV3-1 and TRBJ1-4; possibly TRBD1 for D (5 bases). V lost 1 base to trimming and J lost 4 bases, with 16 bases between them. The CDR3 is 17 amino acids. Germline CDR1 and CDR2: LGHDT and YNNKEL (reference sequence). CDR3 residues: CASSQGGGTIGNEKLFF. CDR3 sequence (DNA): TGTGCCAGCAGCCAAGGTGGGGGTACCATTGGTAATGAAAAACTGTTTTTT.

This clonotype was observed at least ten times. The chain carries TRBV12-3 or TRBV12-4 and TRBJ1-1; D gene uncertain. The V and J ends lost 7 bases and 0 bases respectively, with 3 bases between them. The CDR3 length is 11 residues. DNA of the CDR3: TGTGCCAGCACAGTGAACACTGAAGCTTTCTTT. This translates into CASTVNTEAFF.

This clonotype has only a few counts. J is TRBJ2-1 and V is TRBV12-5; D tentatively reads TRBD1 or TRBD2 (5 bases each). Germline V lookup: CDR1 LGHNT, CDR2 FRNRAP. V shed 4 bases and J shed 13 bases, with 38 bases lying between them. This CDR3 region has 20 residues. CDR3 amino acids: CASGSPRDISRPRAQGDQFF. CDR3 coding DNA: TGTGCTAGTGGTTCGCCCCGGGATATTTCGAGGCCCAGGGCCCAAGGTGATCAGTTCTTC.